This T cell receptor (beta chain) appears in the sequencing data of a study of shared clonotypes between healthy human individuals (TCRdb year 2020). Context from the whole study: The cohort included three men and a couple of women between 18 and 49 years of age. Each donor's leukapheresis produced roughly between about 0.85 and 10 billion PBMCs. Per donor, three plates each were used for CD4 naive and CD4 memory, two for CD8 naive, and one for CD8 memory. To increase sequencing depth and limit assay-specific biases, different laboratories used diverse techniques to prepare libraries and sequence TCR repertoires. To estimate repertoire size and how much clonotype sharing occurs between individuals, the study deeply sequenced the blood TCR repertoires of roughly 5 healthy adults.

The donors were healthy, HIV-negative adults with no recently reported acute infections or vaccinations. Every donor was a Caucasian adult residing in Nashville, Tennessee, USA. CD4+ T cells were enriched through magnetic negative selection, after which naive cells were positively selected on CD45RA and the remaining negative fraction served as the memory subset. After blood collection by leukapheresis, PBMCs were isolated using Ficoll-Histopaque density gradient centrifugation and then cryopreserved in the vapor phase of liquid nitrogen. Analytical flow cytometry was used to check the purity and quantity of each magnetically sorted T cell population. From each sorted fraction, genomic DNA was isolated and quantified by UV absorbance on a Nanodrop 2000c. General conclusions and limits of the study: Roughly 5.2% of naive CD4, 3.5% of naive CD8, about 2.1% of memory CD4, and 0.4% of memory CD8 clonotypes were shared across a few donors. Compared with non-shared clonotypes, clonotypes shared by all four sorted-subset donors had higher generation probabilities. Larger estimated clonotype richness was generally found for naive subsets than for memory subsets. Sampling was restricted to blood, and TCR repertoires in tissues likely differ from the TCR repertoires found in blood. Pairwise subsampling led to the expectation that sequencing depth would affect the degree of clonotype sharing among donors. The genetic and exposure-history diversity represented was limited by the small number of donors. Even with the large sequencing depth, rarefaction of the sorted-subset datasets indicated that sequencing was incomplete.

The germline V gene (reference sequence) supplies CDR1 MNHEY and CDR2 SMNVEV. Compared with germline, V lacks 6 bases and J lacks 4 bases; bases without a gene match: 8. The CDR3 spans 15 residues, from the cysteine through the phenylalanine. Of all the DNA, just the CDR3 is kept, 45 bases in frame from base 1. The sample holds one count of this clone. Its antigen target is currently unknown. No qualities accompany the bases; no much larger clone lies one base away. TCR CDR3 regions were amplified from genomic DNA by multiplex PCR using the deep immunoSEQ assay. Extracted genomic DNA from each cell subset was distributed evenly across all wells of several immunoSEQ 96-well plates, and each plate was treated as a replicate. For sorted subsets, 150 to 250 ng of genomic DNA, equivalent to around 29,000 T cell genomes, went into each replicate PCR. The purified libraries were quantified using a Qubit 3.0 fluorometer, sized with a Bioanalyzer 2100, and then quantified again using the KAPA Library Quantification kit. Every immunoSEQ 96-well plate was sequenced on a dedicated single-read 150-cycle Illumina NextSeq 550 flow cell. Regarding the original processing steps: Because the immunoSEQ output held only junctional sequences and lacked quality scores, the filtering could not match the filtering applied to full-length reads. Sequences were annotated with PyIR, a Python wrapper for IgBLAST v1.9, and V/J genes and CDR3 were assigned using IMGT germline references. Any read was removed if the V/J assignment was weak (E-value above 1e-6), the CDR3 was missing, or the read contained stop codons, out-of-frame junctions, or ambiguous translated residues. A V3J clonotype was defined by an identical inferred V gene, J gene, and CDR3 amino acid sequence. Percentage overlap between repertoires was computed as shared unique clonotypes divided by the size of the smaller repertoire. Repertoire richness was assessed with RTK rarefaction, the Chao1 estimator, and Recon v2.1 estimates of unobserved clonotypes. For all TCRbeta clonotypes obtained by the gDNA method from a few donors, generation probabilities were computed with OLGA. TCRdb limited this immuneACCESS table to in-frame rearrangements with V and J called. A share of clones is missing; checked studies link under half to unresolved V genes, and the rest is unexplained. V and J calls plus clone size are reproduced from that table; the DNA served to infer D and trimming. The sample contains approximately 2.4 million clones, approximately 96% of them found a single time. The ten largest account for roughly 0.13% of the sample.

The TCR sequence derives from a man younger than 35 in good health. The V gene is TRBV27 and the J gene is TRBJ2-7, with 11 junctional bases fitting TRBD1. Material: naive CD4+ T cells sorted from blood. The meaning of the sample's cell subset or site label: CD45RA+ positively selected. The sequenced DNA: TGTGCCAGCAGAAAACCCGGGACAGGGGGTTACGAGCAGTACTTC. This encodes CASRKPGTGGYEQYF.